This T cell receptor (beta chain) is drawn from a study of T cells in Graves' hyperthyroidism and ophthalmopathy. Germline V gives CDR1 LNHDA, CDR2 SQIVND (reference sequence). CDR3 length equals 14 residues. V was clipped by 5 bases and J by 0 bases, with 8 bases between them. What was amplified from RNA transcripts were TCR beta CDR3 regions. First-round RT-PCR of the TCR CDR3 relied on the HTBI primer set. TCRdb re-called the multiplex PCR reads through MiXCR, storing one row per CDR3 protein. The sample lists 600,000 to 800,000 distinct CDR3 sequences, 35% occurring once. At least ten counts were recorded for this clonotype.

The TCR was taken from a woman between 40 and 55 years old with Graves' hyperthyroidism. The sequencing sample was made of blood. V gene TRBV19 combines with J gene TRBJ1-5; tentatively, D is TRBD1 (5 bases). The chain's CDR3 is CASSVTASNQPQHF. The CDR3 nucleotides read TGTGCCAGTAGTGTGACAGCTAGCAATCAGCCCCAGCATTTT.